These 28 T cell receptor beta chains were all obtained from the same sample, sequenced in a study of T cell responses to AZD1222 COVID-19 vaccine. The repertoire was sequenced with immunoSEQ multiplex PCR; TCRdb's copy has only in-frame clones and lacks some. In the table there are about 150,000 clones, roughly nine tenths of which are singletons. The sample consisted of peripheral blood, taken on day 0 of AZD1222 vaccination. These receptor sequences come from an adult in good health.

This chain joins TRBV18 and TRBJ1-3; TRBD1 agrees at 7 bases. Losses at the gene ends were 4 bases for V and 4 bases for J; bases not matched to a gene: 10. Germline loops: CDR1 KGHSH, CDR2 LQKENI. There are 16 residues in the CDR3. The CDR3 region is CASSQSRGTVGNTIYF. The DNA for the CDR3 is TGTGCCAGCTCACAGTCCCGTGGGACAGTGGGAAACACCATATATTTT.

The chain is built from TRBV18 and TRBJ1-3; the D is unclear. Trimming shortened V by 5 bases and J by 0 bases, and 8 bases separated the two germline ends. The CDR3 has 14 residues. The germline V gene has CDR1 KGHSH and CDR2 LQKENI. CDR3 region: CASSMDPSGNTIYF. CDR3 in DNA: TGTGCCAGCTCAATGGATCCCTCTGGAAACACCATATATTTT.

Only a few counts were recorded for this clone. The chain links TRBV18 to TRBJ1-3; D might be TRBD1 (6 bases). Germline CDR1 KGHSH, CDR2 LQKENI. CDR3 size: 17 residues. V lost 3 bases to trimming and J lost 0 bases, with 15 bases between them. In DNA, the CDR3 is TGTGCCAGCTCACCTACAGGGACGCCCGCCTCTGGAAACACCATATATTTT. It is translated as CASSPTGTPASGNTIYF.

The chain uses TRBV7-9 and TRBJ2-2; D unresolved. CDR3 length equals 13 residues. The V and J ends lost 5 bases and 4 bases respectively, with 8 bases between them. Germline CDR1 reads SEHNR; CDR2 reads FQNEAQ (reference sequence). CDR3 amino acids: CASSHLSTGELFF. CDR3 in DNA: TGTGCCAGCAGCCATCTTTCCACCGGGGAGCTGTTTTTT.

V is TRBV28 and J is TRBJ1-1, with D possibly TRBD1 on 5 matching bases. Trimming pared 5 bases from V and 0 bases from J, leaving 13 bases between. The CDR3 contains 15 residues. The V gene's germline CDR1 is MDHEN and CDR2 SYDVKM. DNA of the CDR3: TGTGCCAGCAGTCCCCGAGACAGCATGAACACTGAAGCTTTCTTT. Encoded protein: CASSPRDSMNTEAFF.

DNA of the CDR3: TGTGCCAGCAGCTCGCCTAGGATAGCGGACTACGAGCAGTACTTC. Its protein product is CASSSPRIADYEQYF. The V and J genes are TRBV11-3 and TRBJ2-7; perhaps TRBD2 as D (6 bases). CDR1 is SGHNT, CDR2 YENEEA, per germline. The CDR3 runs 15 residues. Trimming shortened V by 4 bases and J by 3 bases, and 16 bases separated the two germline ends.

The chain couples TRBV6-5 to TRBJ2-1; D is undetermined. The V end was cut by 7 bases, the J end by 5 bases, with 6 bases between. The CDR3 is 11 amino acids. Germline assignment: CDR1 MNHEY and CDR2 SVGAGI. CDR3 residues: CASTQDNEQFF. The DNA of the CDR3 is TGTGCCAGCACCCAGGACAATGAGCAGTTCTTC.

The chain uses TRBV5-4 and TRBJ2-3, with 10 bases lining up with TRBD2. V dropped 9 bases and J dropped 5; count of bases not matched to a gene: 9. The length of the CDR3 is 14 residues. Per germline, CDR1 SGHNT and CDR2 YYREEE (reference sequence). CDR3 sequence: CATSGTSDGDTQYF. CDR3 coding DNA: TGTGCCACATCCGGGACTAGCGATGGAGATACGCAGTATTTT.

The CDR3 DNA is TGTGCCACCAGTCGGGACAGGGTAGGCGAGCAGTACTTC. This codes for CATSRDRVGEQYF. The rearrangement uses TRBV24-1 and TRBJ2-7; TRBD1 aligns across 9 bases. With V trimmed by 6 bases and J by 6 bases, 5 bases remained unmatched. The CDR3 consists of 13 residues. CDR1 KGHDR and CDR2 SFDVKD come from the germline V gene.

This clone came up a few times. This chain links TRBV6-7 with TRBJ1-2; no definite D call. TRBV6-7 carries the ORF label, with uncertain function. Trimming stripped 2 bases from V and 2 bases from J, with 12 bases between. The CDR3 spans 15 residues. CDR3 residues: CASSYPNEWNYGYTF. The CDR3 region has the DNA TGTGCCAGCAGTTACCCGAACGAATGGAACTATGGCTACACCTTC.

The chain couples TRBV29-1 to TRBJ2-7, with unresolved D. Germline CDR1 SQVTM, CDR2 ANQGSEA. This CDR3 is 12 amino acids long. V was pared by 0 bases and J by 3 bases, with 6 bases between. The CDR3 nucleotides read TGCAGCGTTGAAGACAGAGTCTACGAGCAGTACTTC. Translated: CSVEDRVYEQYF.

This rearrangement joins TRBV12-3 or TRBV12-4 to TRBJ2-7, with 8 bases that match TRBD1. The CDR3 spans 13 residues. V lost 6 bases and J lost 8; bases outside the gene matches: 9. The CDR3 region has the DNA TGTGCCAGCAGGAGGGACAGGTCCGCGAAGCAGTACTTC. Protein: CASRRDRSAKQYF.

The chain combines TRBV10-3 with TRBJ2-4; TRBD1 is a possible D gene (6 bases). V was cut by 2 bases and J by 9 bases, with 11 bases left in between. Germline V CDR1 and CDR2: ENHRY, SYGVKD. This CDR3 has 13 residues. The CDR3 nucleotides are TGTGCCATCAGTGAGACAGGGAGAGGCATTCAGTACTTC. Protein sequence: CAISETGRGIQYF.

The J gene is TRBJ1-6, the V gene TRBV19; D gene ambiguous. The CDR3 consists of 14 residues. CDR1 is LNHDA and CDR2 is SQIVND in the germline V gene (reference sequence). Trimming shortened V by 3 bases and J by 0 bases, and 3 bases separated the two germline ends. The CDR3: CASSMTSYNSPLHF. CDR3 in DNA: TGTGCCAGTAGTATGACCTCCTATAATTCACCCCTCCACTTT.

The rearrangement uses TRBV5-4 and TRBJ2-1, with 8 bases matching TRBD1. Looked up from germline, CDR1 is SGHNT and CDR2 is YYREEE (reference sequence). The CDR3 length is 15 residues. J lost 4 bases, V lost 2 bases, and 5 bases had no gene match. CDR3 DNA: TGTGCCAGCAGCTTCGGACAGGGAGATTACAATGAGCAGTTCTTC. This translates into CASSFGQGDYNEQFF.

The chain carries TRBV7-8 and TRBJ1-2; TRBD1 matches at 7 bases. CDR1 is SGHVS and CDR2 is FQNEAQ in the germline V gene. The CDR3 length is 13 residues. The ends lost 3 bases at V and 11 bases at J; junction bases unmatched: 9. For the CDR3, the DNA is TGTGCCAGCAGCTTTTCAGGGGGGCCCGAATACACCTTC. Residues: CASSFSGGPEYTF.

V gene TRBV15 combines with J gene TRBJ1-3; TRBD1 is a possible D gene (6 bases). This CDR3 has 14 residues. Trimming took off 5 bases at V and 0 bases at J, with 8 bases between the two ends. Germline V gene lookup returns CDR1 LNHNV and CDR2 YYDKDF (reference sequence). The CDR3 region is CATSRGGSGNTIYF. DNA of the CDR3: TGTGCCACCAGCCGAGGGGGCTCTGGAAACACCATATATTTT.

The chain has TRBV12-3 or TRBV12-4 and TRBJ1-1; a possible D gene is TRBD1 (5 bases). The CDR3 length is 13 residues. Trimming cost V 5 bases and J 1 base, with 8 bases left between them. The CDR3 nucleotides are TGTGCCAGCAGTAAAGGGGAGAACACTGAAGCTTTCTTT. This codes for CASSKGENTEAFF.

The chain carries TRBV5-4 and TRBJ1-4, with D unresolved. In germline, CDR1 is SGHNT, CDR2 YYREEE (reference sequence). The CDR3 is made up of 15 amino acids. V lost 4 bases to trimming and J lost 6 bases, with 16 bases between them. In nucleotides, the CDR3 is TGTGCCAGCAGCCGGACCCTTGCGTCTTATGAAAAACTGTTTTTT. Translated, it gives CASSRTLASYEKLFF.

The chain combines TRBV3-1 (or the pseudogene TRBV3-2) with TRBJ2-2; possibly TRBD2 for D (5 bases). This CDR3 has 13 residues. Trimming removed 2 bases from V and 7 bases from J, with 8 bases in between. In germline, CDR1 is LGHDT, CDR2 YNNKEL (reference sequence). The CDR3 sequence: CASSQLRGGELFF. The CDR3 bases are TGTGCCAGCAGCCAACTCCGGGGCGGGGAGCTGTTTTTT.

The V and J genes are TRBV18 and TRBJ1-3; no clear D. With 8 bases removed from V and 3 bases from J, the gap between germline ends came to 14 bases. CDR3 length: 14 amino acids. The V gene's germline CDR1 is KGHSH and CDR2 LQKENI. The CDR3 region has the DNA TGTGCCAGCGGCCCCGGGGAGGTTGGAAACACCATATATTTT. Its translation: CASGPGEVGNTIYF.

The CDR3 coding sequence is TGTGCCAGCAGTTCCTACAGGGTTGATAGCAATCAGCCCCAGCATTTT. Its protein is CASSSYRVDSNQPQHF. The chain uses TRBV28 and TRBJ1-5; D might be TRBD1 (6 bases). The CDR3 has 16 residues. The germline gives CDR1 MDHEN, CDR2 SYDVKM. The V and J ends lost 4 bases and 0 bases respectively, with 13 bases between them.

V gene TRBV2 combines with J gene TRBJ2-3; no reliable D call. Trimming left V 4 bases short and J 2 bases short, with 13 bases between. The CDR3 spans 15 residues. CDR1 SNHLY and CDR2 FYNNEI come from the germline V gene. This CDR3 is CASSGLGSPTDTQYF. The CDR3 bases are TGTGCCAGCAGTGGCCTTGGGTCCCCCACAGATACGCAGTATTTT.

The genes are TRBV7-3 and TRBJ2-1, with 7 bases identical to TRBD2. V lost 3 bases, J lost 10 bases, and 6 bases stayed unmatched. The V gene's germline CDR1 is SGHTA and CDR2 FQGTGA. The CDR3 runs to 13 residues. CDR3 sequence: CASSLTPGLEQFF. The CDR3 nucleotides read TGTGCCAGCAGCTTGACACCGGGACTAGAGCAGTTCTTC.

CDR3 DNA: TGTGCCAGCAGCCAAGTGGTCGGCGTAGGGGGAGGCACTGAAGCTTTCTTT. Translated, it gives CASSQVVGVGGGTEAFF. This rearrangement joins TRBV3-1 (or the pseudogene TRBV3-2) to TRBJ1-1; D may be TRBD1 (6 bases). Trimming pared 1 base from V and 4 bases from J, leaving 19 bases between. The CDR3 runs to 17 residues. The germline V gene has CDR1 LGHDT and CDR2 YNNKEL (reference sequence).

V is TRBV19 and J is TRBJ1-5, with D unresolved. The V gene lost 5 bases and the J gene lost 1 base, with 18 bases spanning the gap. CDR3 length equals 17 residues. Germline CDR1 is LNHDA and CDR2 is SQIVND (reference sequence). Here the CDR3 DNA reads TGTGCCAGTAGTCCTCTAGTGGGGTCGGTGAGCAATCAGCCCCAGCATTTT. This codes for CASSPLVGSVSNQPQHF.

The V gene is TRBV28, the J gene TRBJ2-1; 9 nucleotides match TRBD1. CDR1 is MDHEN and CDR2 is SYDVKM in the germline V gene. CDR3 length: 18 amino acids. The V and J ends lost 2 bases and 4 bases, in that order; junction bases with no gene match: 12. CDR3 sequence reads: CASSLAPPGTGTYNEQFF. CDR3 DNA: TGTGCCAGCAGTTTAGCCCCCCCCGGGACAGGGACATACAATGAGCAGTTCTTC.

V gene TRBV6-5 combines with J gene TRBJ2-7, with D possibly being TRBD2 (5 bases). Germline CDR1 reads MNHEY; CDR2 reads SVGAGI. CDR3 length equals 16 residues. Trimming pared 1 base from V and 2 bases from J, leaving 15 bases between. Here the CDR3 DNA reads TGTGCCAGCAGTTACTTCCCCAGGCGACTACCCTACGAGCAGTACTTC. Translated, it gives CASSYFPRRLPYEQYF.